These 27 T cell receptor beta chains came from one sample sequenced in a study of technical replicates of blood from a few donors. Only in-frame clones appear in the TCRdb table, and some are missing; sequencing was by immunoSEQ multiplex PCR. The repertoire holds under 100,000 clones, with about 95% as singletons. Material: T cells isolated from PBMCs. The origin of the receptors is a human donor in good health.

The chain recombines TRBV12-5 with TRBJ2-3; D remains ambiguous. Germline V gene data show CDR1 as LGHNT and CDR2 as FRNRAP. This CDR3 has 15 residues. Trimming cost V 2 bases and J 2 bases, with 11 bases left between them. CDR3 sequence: CASGLPTLLTDTQYF. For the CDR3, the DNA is TGTGCTAGTGGTTTGCCAACTCTTCTCACAGATACGCAGTATTTT.

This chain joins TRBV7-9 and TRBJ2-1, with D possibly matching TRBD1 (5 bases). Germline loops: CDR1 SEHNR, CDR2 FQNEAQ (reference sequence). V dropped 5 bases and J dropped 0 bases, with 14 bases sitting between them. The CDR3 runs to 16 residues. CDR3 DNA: TGTGCCAGCAGCGTCAACAGGTTGAGCTCCTACAATGAGCAGTTCTTC. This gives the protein CASSVNRLSSYNEQFF.

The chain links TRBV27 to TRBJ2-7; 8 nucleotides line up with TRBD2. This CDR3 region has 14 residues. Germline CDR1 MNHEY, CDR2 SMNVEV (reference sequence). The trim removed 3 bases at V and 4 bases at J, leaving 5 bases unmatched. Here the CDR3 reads CASSLWREAYEQYF. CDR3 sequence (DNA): TGTGCCAGCAGTTTGTGGCGGGAGGCGTACGAGCAGTACTTC.

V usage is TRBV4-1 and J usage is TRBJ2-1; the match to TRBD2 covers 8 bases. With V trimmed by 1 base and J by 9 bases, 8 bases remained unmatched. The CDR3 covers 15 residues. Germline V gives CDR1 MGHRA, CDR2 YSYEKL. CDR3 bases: TGCGCCAGCAGCCAAGGTAGCGGGACAAACCCTGAGCAGTTCTTC. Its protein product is CASSQGSGTNPEQFF.

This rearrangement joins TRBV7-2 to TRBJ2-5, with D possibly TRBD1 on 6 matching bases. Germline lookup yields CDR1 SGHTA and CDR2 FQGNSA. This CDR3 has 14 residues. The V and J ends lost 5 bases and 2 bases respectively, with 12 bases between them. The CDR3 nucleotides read TGTGCCAGCAGCCCTGGGGGCGCGCAAGAGACCCAGTACTTC. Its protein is CASSPGGAQETQYF.

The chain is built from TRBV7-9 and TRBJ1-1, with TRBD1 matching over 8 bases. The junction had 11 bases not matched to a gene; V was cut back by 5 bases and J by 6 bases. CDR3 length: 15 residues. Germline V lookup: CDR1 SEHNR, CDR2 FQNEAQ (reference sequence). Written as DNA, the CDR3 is TGTGCCAGCAGCATACCTACTCAGGGGGCGGCTGAAGCTTTCTTT. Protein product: CASSIPTQGAAEAFF.

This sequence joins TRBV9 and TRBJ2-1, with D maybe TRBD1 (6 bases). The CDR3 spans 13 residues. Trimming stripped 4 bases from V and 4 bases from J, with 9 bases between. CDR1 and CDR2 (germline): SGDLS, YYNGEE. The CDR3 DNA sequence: TGTGCCAGCAGCCGTGGGACATACAATGAGCAGTTCTTC. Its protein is CASSRGTYNEQFF. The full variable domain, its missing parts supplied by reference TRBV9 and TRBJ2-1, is DSGVTQTPKHLITATGQRVTLRCSPRSGDLSVYWYQQSLDQGLQFLIQYYNGEERAKGNILERFSAQQFPDLHSELNLSSLELGDSALYFCASSRGTYNEQFFGPGTRLTVL.

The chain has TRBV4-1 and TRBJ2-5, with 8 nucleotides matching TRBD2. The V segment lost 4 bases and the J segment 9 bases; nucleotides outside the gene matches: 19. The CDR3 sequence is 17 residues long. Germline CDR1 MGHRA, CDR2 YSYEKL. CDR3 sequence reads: CASSPVGSGTYEGAQYF. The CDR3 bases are TGCGCCAGCAGCCCCGTGGGTAGCGGGACATACGAGGGGGCCCAGTACTTC.

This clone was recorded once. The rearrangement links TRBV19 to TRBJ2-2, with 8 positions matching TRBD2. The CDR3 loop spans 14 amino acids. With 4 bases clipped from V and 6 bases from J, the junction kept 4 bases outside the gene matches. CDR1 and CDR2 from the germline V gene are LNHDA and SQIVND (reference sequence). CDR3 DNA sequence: TGTGCCAGTAGTACGGGACTAGTAGCCGGGGAGCTGTTTTTT. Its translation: CASSTGLVAGELFF.

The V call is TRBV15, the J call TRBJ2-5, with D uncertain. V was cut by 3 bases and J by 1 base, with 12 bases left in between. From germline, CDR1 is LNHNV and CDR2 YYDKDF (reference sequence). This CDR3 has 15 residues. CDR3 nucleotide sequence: TGTGCCACCAGCAGCCCAACGGAGATCCAAGAGACCCAGTACTTC. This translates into CATSSPTEIQETQYF.

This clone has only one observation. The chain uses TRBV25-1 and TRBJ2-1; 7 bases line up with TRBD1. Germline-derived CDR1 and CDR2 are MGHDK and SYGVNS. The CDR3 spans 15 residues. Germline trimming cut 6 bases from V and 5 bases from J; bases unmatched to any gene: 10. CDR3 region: CASSLGQVSHNEQFF. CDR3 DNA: TGTGCCAGCAGCCTCGGACAGGTATCCCACAATGAGCAGTTCTTC.

In nucleotides, the CDR3 is TGCGCCAGCACCTCTCAGGGGCTTGGACCCCAGCATTTT. Amino acids: CASTSQGLGPQHF. The chain couples TRBV23-1 to TRBJ1-5; possibly TRBD1 for D (6 bases). TRBV23-1 is flagged as an ORF with uncertain function. With 7 bases removed from V and 10 bases from J, the gap between germline ends came to 17 bases. This CDR3 is built from 13 residues.

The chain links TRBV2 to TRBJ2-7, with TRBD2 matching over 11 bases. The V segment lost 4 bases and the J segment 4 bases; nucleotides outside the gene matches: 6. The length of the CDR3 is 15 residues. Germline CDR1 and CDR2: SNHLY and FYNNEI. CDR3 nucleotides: TGTGCCAGCAGTGTTACTAGCGGGGGTGAATACGAGCAGTACTTC. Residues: CASSVTSGGEYEQYF.

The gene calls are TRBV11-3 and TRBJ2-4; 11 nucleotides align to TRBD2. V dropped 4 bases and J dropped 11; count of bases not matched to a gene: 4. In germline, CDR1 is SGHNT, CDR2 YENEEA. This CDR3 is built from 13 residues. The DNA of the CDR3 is TGTGCCAGCAGCTCTCTAGCGGGAGGAGTTCAGTACTTC. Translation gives CASSSLAGGVQYF.

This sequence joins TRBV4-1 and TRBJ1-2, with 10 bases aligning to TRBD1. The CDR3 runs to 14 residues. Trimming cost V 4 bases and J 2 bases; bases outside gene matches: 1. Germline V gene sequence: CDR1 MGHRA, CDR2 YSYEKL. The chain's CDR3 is CASSPGQGNYGYTF. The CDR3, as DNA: TGCGCCAGCAGCCCGGGACAGGGGAACTATGGCTACACCTTC.

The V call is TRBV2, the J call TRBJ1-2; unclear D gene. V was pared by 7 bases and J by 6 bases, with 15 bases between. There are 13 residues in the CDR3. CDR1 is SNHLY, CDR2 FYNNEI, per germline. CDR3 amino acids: CASILSGINGYTF. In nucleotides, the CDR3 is TGTGCCAGCATCCTCTCGGGGATTAATGGCTACACCTTC. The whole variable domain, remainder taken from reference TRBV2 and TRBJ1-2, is EPEVTQTPSHQVTQMGQEVILRCVPISNHLYFYWYRQILGQKVEFLVSFYNNEISEKSEIFDDQFSVERPDGSNFTLKIRSTKLEDSAMYFCASILSGINGYTFGSGTRLTVV.

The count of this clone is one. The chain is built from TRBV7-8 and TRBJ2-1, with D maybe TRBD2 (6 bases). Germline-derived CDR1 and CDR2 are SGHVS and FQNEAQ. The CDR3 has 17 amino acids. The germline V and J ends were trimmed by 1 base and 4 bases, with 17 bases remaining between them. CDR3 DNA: TGTGCCAGCAGCTTAGGGATATCCAGCGGGTTTTACAATGAGCAGTTCTTC. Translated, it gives CASSLGISSGFYNEQFF.

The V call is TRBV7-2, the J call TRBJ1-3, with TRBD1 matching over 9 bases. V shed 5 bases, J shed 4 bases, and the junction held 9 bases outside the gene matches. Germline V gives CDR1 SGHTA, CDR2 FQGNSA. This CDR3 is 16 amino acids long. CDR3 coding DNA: TGTGCCAGCAGCCCCCGGGTAGGACAGGGGGGAAACACCATATATTTT. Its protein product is CASSPRVGQGGNTIYF.

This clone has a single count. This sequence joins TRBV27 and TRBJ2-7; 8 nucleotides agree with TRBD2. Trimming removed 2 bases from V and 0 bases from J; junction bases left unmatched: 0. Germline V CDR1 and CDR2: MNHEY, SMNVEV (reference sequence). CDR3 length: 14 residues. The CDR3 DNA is TGTGCCAGCAGTTTACTAGCGGGCTCCTACGAGCAGTACTTC. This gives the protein CASSLLAGSYEQYF.

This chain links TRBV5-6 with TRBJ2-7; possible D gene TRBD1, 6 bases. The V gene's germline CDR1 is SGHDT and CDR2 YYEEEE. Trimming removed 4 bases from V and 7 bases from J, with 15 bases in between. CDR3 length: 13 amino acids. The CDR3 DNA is TGTGCCAGCAGCGCACTAACAGGGAATGAGCAGTACTTC. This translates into CASSALTGNEQYF. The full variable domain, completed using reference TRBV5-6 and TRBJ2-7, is DAGVTQSPTHLIKTRGQQVTLRCSPKSGHDTVSWYQQALGQGPQFIFQYYEEEERQRGNFPDRFSGHQFPNYSSELNVNALLLGDSALYLCASSALTGNEQYFGPGTRLTVT.

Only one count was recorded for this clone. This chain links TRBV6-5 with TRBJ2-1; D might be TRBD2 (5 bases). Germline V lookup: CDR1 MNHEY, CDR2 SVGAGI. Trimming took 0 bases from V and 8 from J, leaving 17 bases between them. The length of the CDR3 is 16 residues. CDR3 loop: CASSYSKASSGYEQFF. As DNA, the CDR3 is TGTGCCAGCAGTTACTCGAAGGCTAGTTCGGGGTATGAGCAGTTCTTC.

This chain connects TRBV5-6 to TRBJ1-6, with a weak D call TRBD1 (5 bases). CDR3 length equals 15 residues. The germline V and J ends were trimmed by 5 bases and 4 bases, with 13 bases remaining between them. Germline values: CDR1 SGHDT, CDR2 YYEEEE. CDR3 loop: CASSTQGVYNSPLHF. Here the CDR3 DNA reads TGTGCCAGCAGTACCCAAGGGGTTTATAATTCACCCCTCCACTTT.

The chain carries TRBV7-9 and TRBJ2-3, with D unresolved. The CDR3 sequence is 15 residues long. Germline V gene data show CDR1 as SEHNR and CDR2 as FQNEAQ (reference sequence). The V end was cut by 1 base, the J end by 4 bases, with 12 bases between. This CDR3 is CASSLGLAGPDTQYF. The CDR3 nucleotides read TGTGCCAGCAGCTTAGGGTTGGCTGGCCCAGATACGCAGTATTTT.

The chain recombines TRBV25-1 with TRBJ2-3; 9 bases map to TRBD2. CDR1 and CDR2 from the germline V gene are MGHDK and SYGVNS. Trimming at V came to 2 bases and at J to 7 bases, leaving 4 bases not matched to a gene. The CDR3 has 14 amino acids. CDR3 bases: TGTGCCAGCAGTGAAAGAGCGGGAGGTTATACGCAGTATTTT. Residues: CASSERAGGYTQYF.

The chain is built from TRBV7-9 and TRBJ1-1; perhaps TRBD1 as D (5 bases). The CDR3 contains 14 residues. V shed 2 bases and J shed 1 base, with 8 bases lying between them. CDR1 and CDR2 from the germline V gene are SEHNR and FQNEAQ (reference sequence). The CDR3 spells CASSLSDRNTEAFF. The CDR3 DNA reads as TGTGCCAGCAGCTTATCCGACAGGAACACTGAAGCTTTCTTT.

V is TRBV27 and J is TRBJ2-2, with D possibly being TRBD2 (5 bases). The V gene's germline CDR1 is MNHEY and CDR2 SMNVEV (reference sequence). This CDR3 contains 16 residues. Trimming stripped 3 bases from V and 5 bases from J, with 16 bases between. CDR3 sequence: CASSFFSGSRTGELFF. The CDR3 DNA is TGTGCCAGCAGTTTTTTCTCGGGGTCGAGGACCGGGGAGCTGTTTTTT.

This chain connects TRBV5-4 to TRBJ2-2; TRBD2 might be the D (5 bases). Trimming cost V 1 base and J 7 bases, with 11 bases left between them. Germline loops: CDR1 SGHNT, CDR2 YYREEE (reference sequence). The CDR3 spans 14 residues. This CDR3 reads CASSLTFGVGELFF. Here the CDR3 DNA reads TGTGCCAGCAGCTTGACGTTCGGGGTCGGGGAGCTGTTTTTT.